This T cell receptor (beta chain) was recovered during a study of regulatory T cells in long-lasting Graves disease. Time point in this sample: persistent/refractory GD, antithyroid drugs over 5 years with positive TRAb. PBMCs provided the RNA from which the TCR library was made. American Thyroid Association guidelines defined how Graves' disease was diagnosed. It was an endocrinology department in Xi'an, China, that provided the patients. Building of the TCR beta libraries involved iRepertoire HTBI primers and Arm-PCR of CDR3 regions. Each CDR3 protein gets one entry after TCRdb re-called the multiplex PCR reads with MiXCR. Of 450,000 or so distinct CDR3 sequences listed, roughly 20% are singletons. General study findings and limits: Accuracy may have been reduced by the small sample size.

About this clonotype: The target antigen is unknown.

V was pared by 5 bases and J by 7 bases, with 4 bases of the junction left unmatched. The V gene's germline CDR1 is MDHEN and CDR2 SYDVKM. This CDR3 comprises 12 residues. This receptor was taken from a female donor with Graves disease. V gene TRBV28 combines with J gene TRBJ1-1, with 7 bases lining up with TRBD1. The specimen comprised peripheral blood mononuclear cells (PBMCs), sampled when the disease was refractory, from a patient treated with antithyroid drugs. The CDR3 protein is CASSEGAFEAFF. CDR3 coding DNA: TGTGCCAGCAGTGAGGGGGCGTTTGAAGCTTTCTTT. Combining the CDR3 with reference TRBV28 and TRBJ1-1 gives the whole variable domain DVKVTQSSRYLVKRTGEKVFLECVQDMDHENMFWYRQDPGLGLRLIYFSYDVKMKEKGDIPEGYSVSREKKERFSLILESASTNQTSMYLCASSEGAFEAFFGQGTRLTVV.